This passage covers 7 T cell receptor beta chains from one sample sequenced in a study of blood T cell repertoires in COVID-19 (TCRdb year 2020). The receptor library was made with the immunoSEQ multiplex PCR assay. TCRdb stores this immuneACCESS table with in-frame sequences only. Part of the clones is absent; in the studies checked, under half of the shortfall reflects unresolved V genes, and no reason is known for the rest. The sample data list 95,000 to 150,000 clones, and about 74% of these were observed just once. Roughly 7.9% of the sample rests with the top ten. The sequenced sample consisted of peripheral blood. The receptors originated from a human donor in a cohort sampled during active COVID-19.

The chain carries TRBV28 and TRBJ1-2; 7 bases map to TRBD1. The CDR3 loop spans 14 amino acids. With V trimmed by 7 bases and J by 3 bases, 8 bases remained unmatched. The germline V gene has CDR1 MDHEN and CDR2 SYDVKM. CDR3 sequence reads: CASTLGQLDYGYTF. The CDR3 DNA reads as TGTGCCAGCACGCTGGGACAGCTCGACTATGGCTACACCTTC.

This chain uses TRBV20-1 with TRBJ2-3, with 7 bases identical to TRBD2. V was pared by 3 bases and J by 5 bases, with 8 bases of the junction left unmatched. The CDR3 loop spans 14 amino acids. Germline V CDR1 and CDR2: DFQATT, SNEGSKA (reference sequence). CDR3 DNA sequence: TGCAGTGCTAGTGGCGGGGGTGGGCGAGATACGCAGTATTTT. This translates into CSASGGGGRDTQYF.

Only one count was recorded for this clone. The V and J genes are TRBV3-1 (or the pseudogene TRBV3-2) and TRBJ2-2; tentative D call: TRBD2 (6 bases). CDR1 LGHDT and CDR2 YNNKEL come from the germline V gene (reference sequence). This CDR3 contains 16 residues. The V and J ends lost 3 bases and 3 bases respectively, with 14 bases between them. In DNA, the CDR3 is TGTGCCAGCAGCCAGGTGGTAGCGGAGGACACCGGGGAGCTGTTTTTT. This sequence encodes CASSQVVAEDTGELFF.

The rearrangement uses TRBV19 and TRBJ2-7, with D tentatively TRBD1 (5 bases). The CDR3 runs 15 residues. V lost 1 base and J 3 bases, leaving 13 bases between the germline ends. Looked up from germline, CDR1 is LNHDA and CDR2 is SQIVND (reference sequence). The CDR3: CASSIGNTGFYEQYF. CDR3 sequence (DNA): TGTGCCAGTAGTATAGGGAATACAGGCTTCTACGAGCAGTACTTC.

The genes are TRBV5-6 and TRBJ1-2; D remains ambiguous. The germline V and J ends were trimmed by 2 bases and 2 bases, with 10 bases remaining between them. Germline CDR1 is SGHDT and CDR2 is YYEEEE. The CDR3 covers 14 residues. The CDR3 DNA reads TGTGCCAGCAGCTTCGGGGTTAAGAACTATGGCTACACCTTC. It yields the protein CASSFGVKNYGYTF.

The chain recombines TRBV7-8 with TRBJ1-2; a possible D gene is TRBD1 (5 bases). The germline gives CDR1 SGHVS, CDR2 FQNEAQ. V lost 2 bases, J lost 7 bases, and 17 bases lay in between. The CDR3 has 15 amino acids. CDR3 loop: CASSLWTTSIPGYTF. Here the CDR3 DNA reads TGTGCCAGCAGCTTATGGACAACTTCTATTCCTGGCTACACCTTC.

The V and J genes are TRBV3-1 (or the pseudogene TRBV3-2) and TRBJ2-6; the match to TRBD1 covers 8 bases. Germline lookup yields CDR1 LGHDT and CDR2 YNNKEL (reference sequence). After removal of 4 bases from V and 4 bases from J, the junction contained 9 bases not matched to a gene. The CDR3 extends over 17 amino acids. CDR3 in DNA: TGTGCCAGCAGCCGACCAGGGGGCGCGGACGGGGCCAACGTCCTGACTTTC. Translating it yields CASSRPGGADGANVLTF.